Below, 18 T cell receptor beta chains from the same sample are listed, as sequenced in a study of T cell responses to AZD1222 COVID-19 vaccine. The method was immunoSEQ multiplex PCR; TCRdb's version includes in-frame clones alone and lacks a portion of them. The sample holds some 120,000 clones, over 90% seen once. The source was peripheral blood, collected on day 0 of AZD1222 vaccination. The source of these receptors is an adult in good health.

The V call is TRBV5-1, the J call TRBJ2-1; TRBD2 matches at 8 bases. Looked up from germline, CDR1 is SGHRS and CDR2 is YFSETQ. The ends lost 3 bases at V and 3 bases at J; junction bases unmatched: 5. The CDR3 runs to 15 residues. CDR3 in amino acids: CASSYSGGGYNEQFF. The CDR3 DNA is TGCGCCAGCAGCTACAGCGGGGGAGGCTACAATGAGCAGTTCTTC. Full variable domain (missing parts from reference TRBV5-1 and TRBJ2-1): KAGVTQTPRYLIKTRGQQVTLSCSPISGHRSVSWYQQTPGQGLQFLFEYFSETQRNKGNFPGRFSGRQFSNSRSEMNVSTLELGDSALYLCASSYSGGGYNEQFFGPGTRLTVL.

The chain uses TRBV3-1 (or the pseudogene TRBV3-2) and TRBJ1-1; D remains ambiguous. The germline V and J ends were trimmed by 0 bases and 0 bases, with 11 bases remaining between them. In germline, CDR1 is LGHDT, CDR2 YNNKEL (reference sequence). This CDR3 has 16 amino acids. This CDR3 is CASSQELTSLNTEAFF. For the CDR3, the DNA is TGTGCCAGCAGCCAAGAATTGACCAGCTTGAACACTGAAGCTTTCTTT.

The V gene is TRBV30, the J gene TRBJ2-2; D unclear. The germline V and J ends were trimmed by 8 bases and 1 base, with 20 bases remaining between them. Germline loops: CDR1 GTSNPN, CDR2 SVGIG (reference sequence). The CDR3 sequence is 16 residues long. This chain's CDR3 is CAGRFSGSLNTGELFF. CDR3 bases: TGTGCCGGTCGTTTCTCCGGATCTTTGAACACCGGGGAGCTGTTTTTT. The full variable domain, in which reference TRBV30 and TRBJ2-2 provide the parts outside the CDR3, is SQTIHQWPATLVQPVGSPLSLECTVEGTSNPNLYWYRQAAGRGLQLLFYSVGIGQISSEVPQNLSASRPQDRQFILSSKKLLLSDSGFYLCAGRFSGSLNTGELFFGEGSRLTVL.

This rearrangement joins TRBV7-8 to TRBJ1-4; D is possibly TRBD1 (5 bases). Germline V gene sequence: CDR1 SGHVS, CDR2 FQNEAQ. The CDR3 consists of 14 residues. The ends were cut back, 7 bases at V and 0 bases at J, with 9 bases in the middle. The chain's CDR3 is CASTQGTTNEKLFF. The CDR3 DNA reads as TGTGCCAGCACCCAGGGAACAACTAATGAAAAACTGTTTTTT.

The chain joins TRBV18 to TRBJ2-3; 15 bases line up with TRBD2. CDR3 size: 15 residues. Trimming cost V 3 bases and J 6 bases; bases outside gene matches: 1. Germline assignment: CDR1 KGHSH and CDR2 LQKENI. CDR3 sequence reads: CASSPGLAGGDTQYF. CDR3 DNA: TGTGCCAGCTCACCGGGACTAGCGGGGGGCGATACGCAGTATTTT.

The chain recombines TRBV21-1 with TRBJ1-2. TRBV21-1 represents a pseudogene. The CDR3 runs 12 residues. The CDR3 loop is CASMRQIYGYTF. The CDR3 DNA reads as TGTGCCAGCATGCGGCAGATCTATGGCTACACCTTC.

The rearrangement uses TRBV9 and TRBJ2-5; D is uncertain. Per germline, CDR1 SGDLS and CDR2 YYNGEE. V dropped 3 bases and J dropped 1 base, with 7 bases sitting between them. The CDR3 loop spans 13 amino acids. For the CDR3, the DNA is TGTGCCAGCAGCGATACCCTCCAAGAGACCCAGTACTTC. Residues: CASSDTLQETQYF.

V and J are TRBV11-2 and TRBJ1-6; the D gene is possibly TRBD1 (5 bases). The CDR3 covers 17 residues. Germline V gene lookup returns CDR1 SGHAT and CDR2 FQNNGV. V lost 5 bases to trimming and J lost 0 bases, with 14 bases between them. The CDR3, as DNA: TGTGCCAGCAGCGACGGGACCGTAAGCTCCTATAATTCACCCCTCCACTTT. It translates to CASSDGTVSSYNSPLHF. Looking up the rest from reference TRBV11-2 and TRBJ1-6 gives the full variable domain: EAGVAQSPRYKIIEKRQSVAFWCNPISGHATLYWYQQILGQGPKLLIQFQNNGVVDDSQLPKDRFSAERLKGVDSTLKIQPAKLEDSAVYLCASSDGTVSSYNSPLHFGNGTRLTVT.

The CDR3 spells CASSQEEGEQFF. The CDR3 nucleotides are TGTGCCAGCAGCCAAGAGGAAGGTGAGCAGTTCTTC. This chain links TRBV4-2 with TRBJ2-1, with no clear D. The CDR3 sequence is 12 residues long. Trimming took 0 bases from V and 9 from J, leaving 6 bases between them. From germline, CDR1 is LGHNA and CDR2 YNFKEQ.

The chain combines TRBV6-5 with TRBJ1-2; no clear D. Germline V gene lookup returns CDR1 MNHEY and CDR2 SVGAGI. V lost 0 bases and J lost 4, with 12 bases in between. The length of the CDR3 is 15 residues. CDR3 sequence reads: CASSYSMNGAYGYTF. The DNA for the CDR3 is TGTGCCAGCAGTTACTCGATGAACGGAGCCTATGGCTACACCTTC.

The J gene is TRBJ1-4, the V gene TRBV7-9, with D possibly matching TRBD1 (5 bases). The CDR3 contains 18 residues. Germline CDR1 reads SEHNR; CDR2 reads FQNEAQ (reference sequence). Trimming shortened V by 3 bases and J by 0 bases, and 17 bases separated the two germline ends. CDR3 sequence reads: CASSFPEVKGTTNEKLFF. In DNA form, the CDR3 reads TGTGCCAGCAGCTTCCCCGAGGTAAAGGGGACAACTAATGAAAAACTGTTTTTT.

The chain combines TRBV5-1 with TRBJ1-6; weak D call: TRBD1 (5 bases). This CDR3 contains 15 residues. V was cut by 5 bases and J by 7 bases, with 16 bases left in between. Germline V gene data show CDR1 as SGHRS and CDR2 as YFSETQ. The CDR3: CASRPGDGLNSPLHF. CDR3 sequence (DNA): TGCGCCAGCAGACCGGGGGACGGACTAAATTCACCCCTCCACTTT.

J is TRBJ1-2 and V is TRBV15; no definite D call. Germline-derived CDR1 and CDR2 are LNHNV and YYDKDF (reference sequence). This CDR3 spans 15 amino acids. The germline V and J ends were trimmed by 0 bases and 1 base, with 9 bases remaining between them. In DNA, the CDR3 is TGTGCCACCAGCAGAGATCCCCACAATAACTATGGCTACACCTTC. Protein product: CATSRDPHNNYGYTF. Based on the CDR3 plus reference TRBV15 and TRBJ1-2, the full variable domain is DAMVIQNPRYQVTQFGKPVTLSCSQTLNHNVMYWYQQKSSQAPKLLFHYYDKDFNNEADTPDNFQSRRPNTSFCFLDIRSPGLGDTAMYLCATSRDPHNNYGYTFGSGTRLTVV.

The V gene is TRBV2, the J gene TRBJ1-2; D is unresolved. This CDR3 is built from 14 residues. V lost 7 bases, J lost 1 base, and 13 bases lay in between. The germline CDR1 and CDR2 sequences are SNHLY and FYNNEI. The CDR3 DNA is TGTGCCAGCACCCGAGAGCTGCGTAACTATGGCTACACCTTC. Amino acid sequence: CASTRELRNYGYTF.

The CDR3 bases are TGTGCCAGCGACAGGGTCAAACTATCGACCTACGAGCAGTACTTC. This translates into CASDRVKLSTYEQYF. The chain links TRBV7-9 to TRBJ2-7; 7 bases map to TRBD1. Germline CDR1 SEHNR, CDR2 FQNEAQ (reference sequence). This CDR3 is built from 15 residues. Trimming removed 8 bases from V and 2 bases from J; junction bases left unmatched: 12.

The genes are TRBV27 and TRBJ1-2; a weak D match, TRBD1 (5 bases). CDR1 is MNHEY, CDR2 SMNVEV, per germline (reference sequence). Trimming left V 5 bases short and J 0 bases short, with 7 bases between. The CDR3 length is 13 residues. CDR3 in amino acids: CASSATANYGYTF. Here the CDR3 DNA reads TGTGCCAGCAGTGCGACAGCTAACTATGGCTACACCTTC.

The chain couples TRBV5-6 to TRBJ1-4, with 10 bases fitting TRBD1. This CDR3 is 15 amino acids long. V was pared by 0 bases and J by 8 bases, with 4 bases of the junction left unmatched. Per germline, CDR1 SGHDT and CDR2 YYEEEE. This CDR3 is CASSLDGTGEEKLFF. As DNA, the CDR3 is TGTGCCAGCAGCTTGGATGGGACAGGGGAGGAAAAACTGTTTTTT.

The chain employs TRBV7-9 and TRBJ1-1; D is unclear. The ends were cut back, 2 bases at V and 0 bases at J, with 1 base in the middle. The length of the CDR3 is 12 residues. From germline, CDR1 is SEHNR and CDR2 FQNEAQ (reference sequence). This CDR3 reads CASSLMNTEAFF. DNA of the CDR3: TGTGCCAGCAGCTTAATGAACACTGAAGCTTTCTTT.